Each of the 8 T cell receptor beta chains below was sequenced from the same sample in a study of T-cell memory formation after mild COVID-19. TCRdb ran MiXCR on the 5' RACE reads and lists one entry per CDR3 protein. The table shows 130,000 to 150,000 distinct CDR3 sequences, with about 6% occurring only once. The sequenced sample consisted of PBMCs or a T cell subset sorted from them (not recorded which). The receptors shown here come from an adult woman who had mild COVID-19 (a few samples of this study predate the infection). Cell type and time point are not known.

This chain links TRBV12-3 or TRBV12-4 with TRBJ1-1; no definite D call. This CDR3 is 15 amino acids long. The V end lost 6 bases, the J end lost 1 base, and 15 bases lay between the germline ends. CDR3 DNA sequence: TGTGCCAGCAGCCCGAATACTGGCGGGAACACTGAAGCTTTCTTT. Its protein is CASSPNTGGNTEAFF.

This clonotype was observed at least ten times. V usage is TRBV12-3 or TRBV12-4 and J usage is TRBJ2-7; tentatively, D is TRBD2 (5 bases). The germline V and J ends were trimmed by 3 bases and 5 bases, with 20 bases remaining between them. This CDR3 comprises 16 residues. The CDR3 loop reads CASSFQTGISRDEQYF. CDR3 DNA sequence: TGTGCCAGCAGTTTCCAGACCGGGATAAGCCGTGACGAGCAGTACTTC.

This clonotype was seen a handful of times. This chain links TRBV5-1 with TRBJ1-2; tentatively, D is TRBD1 (5 bases). From germline, CDR1 is SGHRS and CDR2 YFSETQ. The CDR3 runs to 14 residues. V dropped 0 bases and J dropped 6 bases, with 12 bases sitting between them. The CDR3 protein is CASSLDFGTDGYTF. CDR3 DNA: TGCGCCAGCAGCTTGGATTTTGGGACGGATGGCTACACCTTC.

This clonotype came up many times. This sequence joins TRBV5-1 and TRBJ2-3; 14 bases map to TRBD2. CDR1 and CDR2 from the germline V gene are SGHRS and YFSETQ. V dropped 1 base and J dropped 3; count of bases not matched to a gene: 4. The CDR3 has 17 residues. The CDR3 nucleotides read TGCGCCAGCAGCTTGATGACTAGCGGGGGGGCAACAGATACGCAGTATTTT. It encodes CASSLMTSGGATDTQYF.

This clonotype was seen only a few times. This sequence joins TRBV5-4 and TRBJ1-1; no clear D gene. This CDR3 has 14 amino acids. V dropped 4 bases and J dropped 1 base, with 11 bases sitting between them. Per the germline V gene, CDR1 is SGHNT and CDR2 is YYREEE (reference sequence). The CDR3 spells CASSNQVQNTEAFF. The CDR3 bases are TGTGCCAGCAGCAACCAGGTGCAGAACACTGAAGCTTTCTTT. The whole variable domain, filled in from reference TRBV5-4 and TRBJ1-1, reads ETGVTQSPTHLIKTRGQQVTLRCSSQSGHNTVSWYQQALGQGPQFIFQYYREEENGRGNFPPRFSGLQFPNYSSELNVNALELDDSALYLCASSNQVQNTEAFFGQGTRLTVV.

The rearrangement uses TRBV7-9 and TRBJ2-3; D ambiguous. This CDR3 is 13 amino acids long. Germline V gene data show CDR1 as SEHNR and CDR2 as FQNEAQ (reference sequence). The germline V and J ends were trimmed by 5 bases and 1 base, with 7 bases remaining between them. The CDR3 sequence: CASSLIRTDTQYF. The CDR3 region has the DNA TGTGCCAGCAGCCTCATCCGCACAGATACGCAGTATTTT.

This clonotype was observed at least ten times. The chain joins TRBV29-1 to TRBJ2-5, with a tentative D call TRBD2 (6 bases). Trimming stripped 4 bases from V and 3 bases from J, with 9 bases between. The CDR3 length is 12 residues. Per germline, CDR1 SQVTM and CDR2 ANQGSEA. CDR3: CSVGLAEETQYF. For the CDR3, the DNA is TGCAGCGTTGGGTTAGCGGAAGAGACCCAGTACTTC.

The V and J genes are TRBV5-6 and TRBJ2-7; 7 nucleotides agree with TRBD2. This CDR3 is 14 amino acids long. Germline V gives CDR1 SGHDT, CDR2 YYEEEE. V trimming: 2 bases; J trimming: 3 bases; junction bases outside the gene matches: 5. The CDR3 region has the DNA TGTGCCAGCAGCTTTCTCCGGGGGGACTACGAGCAGTACTTC. It encodes CASSFLRGDYEQYF.